This TCR beta chain was identified in a study of blood T cell repertoires in COVID-19. Germline V gene data show CDR1 as SEHNR and CDR2 as FQNEAQ (reference sequence). Trimming shortened V by 5 bases and J by 0 bases, and 3 bases separated the two germline ends. The CDR3 runs 12 residues. The method was immunoSEQ multiplex PCR; TCRdb's version includes in-frame clones alone and lacks a portion of them. The table lists 150,000 to 200,000 clones, about 86% of them singletons. V gene TRBV7-9 combines with J gene TRBJ2-3, with D hard to call. The sample taken for sequencing was peripheral blood. The sequence was obtained from a woman aged 60-75 years with COVID-19, enrolled during active disease. The CDR3 DNA is TGTGCCAGCAGCACTAGCACAGATACGCAGTATTTT. Protein sequence: CASSTSTDTQYF.